A selection of T cell receptor beta chains follows, all from one sample in a study of cytomegalovirus exposure and HLA in healthy donors. Some clones are missing from TCRdb's copy, which holds only in-frame ones; the method was immunoSEQ multiplex PCR. The sample lists tens of thousands of clones, 63% occurring once. Source material: PBMCs. These receptors all come from a woman aged 40-49 years in good health and CMV-seropositive. Both conserved end residues are part of each CDR3. Each record gives: CDR3 DNA, CDR3 protein, J gene, D gene, clone size, V gene. The D gene is left open where the match is weak. Size values are once, few and many counts, or a class for expanded clones, and some rows have none.

TGTGCCAGCAGGTCCGGAGGGTTTAACTATGGCTACACCTTC CASRSGGFNYGYTF TRBJ1-2 NA NA TRBV5-4
TGTGCCAGCAGCTTGTTTCCGGGGGGTAATAATGAGCAGTTCTTC CASSLFPGGNNEQFF TRBJ2-1 TRBD2 once TRBV5-6
TGTGCCAGCAGAGTAGCGGGAGGCTCCGAGCAGTACTTC CASRVAGGSEQYF TRBJ2-7 TRBD2 once TRBV5-4
TGTGCCAGCAGTTTAGGGCAGGGTAGGAATGAGCAGTTCTTC CASSLGQGRNEQFF TRBJ2-1 NA once TRBV27
TGTGCCAGCGCTTGGAGGGCGAACACTGAAGCTTTCTTT CASAWRANTEAFF TRBJ1-1 NA NA TRBV11-3
TGTGCCAGTACCGCGGGACTAGCGGGAGGGCGTTTGTACAATGAGCAGTTCTTC CASTAGLAGGRLYNEQFF TRBJ2-1 TRBD2 NA TRBV19
TGTGCCAGCAGCTTTCAGGGGGCCTCTGAAGCTTTCTTT CASSFQGASEAFF TRBJ1-1 TRBD1 NA TRBV11-3
TGTGCCAGCAGGAGACAGGTTGGCACTGAAGCTTTCTTT CASRRQVGTEAFF TRBJ1-1 NA few TRBV7-2
TGTGCCAGCAGCTCCGAGGCTCTGGACTATGGCTACACCTTC CASSSEALDYGYTF TRBJ1-2 NA NA TRBV11-2
TGTGCCAGCAGCTTGTTTGCATCTAGCGGGAGTTCAGATACGCAGTATTTT CASSLFASSGSSDTQYF TRBJ2-3 TRBD2 NA TRBV5-4
TGTGCCTGGAGCGATTGGACAGGCTCTGGAAACACCATATATTTT CAWSDWTGSGNTIYF TRBJ1-3 TRBD1 once TRBV30
TGCGCCAGCAGCCCACAAGGGGGCAAAAGGACTGAAGCTTTCTTT CASSPQGGKRTEAFF TRBJ1-1 TRBD1 NA TRBV4-3
TGTGCCAGCTCACTATTGGACAGTTTTGCGCTGAGCTCCTACAATGAGCAGTTCTTC CASSLLDSFALSSYNEQFF TRBJ2-1 NA few TRBV18
TGTGCCATCAGATATGGTAGCATCGCCTACGAGCAGTACTTC CAIRYGSIAYEQYF TRBJ2-7 NA NA TRBV10-3
TGTGCCAGCAGTCCAAGACAGGGGCGGGTTGAAGCTTTCTTT CASSPRQGRVEAFF TRBJ1-1 TRBD1 few TRBV27
TGTGCCAGCAGTTCACAGGGGGCCCCCCGGCAGTATTTT CASSSQGAPRQYF TRBJ2-3 TRBD1 NA TRBV27
TGTGCCAGCCTCTTTCTAGCCAAAAACATTCAGTACTTC CASLFLAKNIQYF TRBJ2-4 NA NA TRBV27
TGTGCCAGCAGCCCCCCTCATGGCTACACCTTC CASSPPHGYTF TRBJ1-2 NA NA TRBV7-9
TGTGCCAGCAGCTTAGGGACAGGCCCAGGCTATGGCTACACCTTC CASSLGTGPGYGYTF TRBJ1-2 TRBD1 few TRBV7-8
TGTGCCAGCAGCTTAGCTCTGGACAGCGGTGGCTACACCTTC CASSLALDSGGYTF TRBJ1-2 NA NA TRBV7-2
TGTGCCACCAGCAGAGCTGCGGGACAGGCCTACGAGCAGTACTTC CATSRAAGQAYEQYF TRBJ2-7 TRBD1 NA TRBV15
TGTGCCAGCAGCCCAAGACTAGCGGCAGATGAGCAGTTCTTC CASSPRLAADEQFF TRBJ2-1 TRBD2 NA TRBV11-1
TGTGCCAGCACGAGGGGACTAGCGGGAAATATCCAAGAGACCCAGTACTTC CASTRGLAGNIQETQYF TRBJ2-5 TRBD2 NA TRBV2
TGTGCCAGTACCCCAACGACTAGCGGGAGTGGGGTAAAAGAGACCCAGTACTTC CASTPTTSGSGVKETQYF TRBJ2-5 TRBD2 NA TRBV19
TGTGCCAGCAGCCTCGGGACAGGTTCACCCCTCCACTTT CASSLGTGSPLHF TRBJ1-6 TRBD1 few TRBV27
TGTGCCAGCAGCTTATGGCGGGAGCAGTTCTTC CASSLWREQFF TRBJ2-1 NA few TRBV7-6
TGTGCCAGCAGTGAAGCCAGTCGGCATTTT CASSEASRHF TRBJ1-5 NA NA TRBV6-1
TGTGCCAGCAATCCCACTAGCGGGGCCAACAATGAGCAGTTCTTC CASNPTSGANNEQFF TRBJ2-1 TRBD2 NA TRBV6-1
TGTGCCAGCTCACCTGGGACAGGGAAAGGCTACGAGCAGTACTTC CASSPGTGKGYEQYF TRBJ2-7 TRBD1 NA TRBV18
TGTGCCAGCACCCGGACTAGCGGAAATGAGCAGTTCTTC CASTRTSGNEQFF TRBJ2-1 TRBD2 NA TRBV25-1
TGCGCCAGCAGCTTGCTAGCGGTCGACTCAGATACGCAGTATTTT CASSLLAVDSDTQYF TRBJ2-3 TRBD2 NA TRBV5-1
TGTGCCTGGAGTGTAATGGGGCTCTATAATTCACCCCTCCACTTT CAWSVMGLYNSPLHF TRBJ1-6 NA NA TRBV30
TGTGCCTGGTCGAAGGGGTACTTTGGGCGGGAGAAGGCCTACGAGCAGTACTTC CAWSKGYFGREKAYEQYF TRBJ2-7 TRBD2 NA TRBV30
TGTGCCAGCAGCTTTCTAGATGGAGGAGGTCAGTATTTT CASSFLDGGGQYF TRBJ2-3 NA NA TRBV28
TGTGCCAGCTCACCAACCGGACTAGCGGGTTGGTACAATGAGCAGTTCTTC CASSPTGLAGWYNEQFF TRBJ2-1 TRBD2 few TRBV18
TGTGCCAGCAGTTCCGGGACAGGGGATGAAAAACTGTTTTTT CASSSGTGDEKLFF TRBJ1-4 TRBD1 NA TRBV7-9
TGCGCCAGCAGCCTTGACAGGGTGGGAAACACCGGGGAGCTGTTTTTT CASSLDRVGNTGELFF TRBJ2-2 TRBD1 NA TRBV4-3
TGTGCCAGCAGCTTAAGGCAGGGGGTGCCATTCTCTGGAAACACCATATATTTT CASSLRQGVPFSGNTIYF TRBJ1-3 TRBD1 NA TRBV7-9
TGTGCCAGCAGTTCCGGGACAGACAATCAGCCCCAGCATTTT CASSSGTDNQPQHF TRBJ1-5 TRBD1 NA TRBV7-9
TGTGCCAGCAGCCCAACTTACAATGAGCAGTTCTTC CASSPTYNEQFF TRBJ2-1 NA NA TRBV14
TGTGCCAGCAGTGAAAGCGGGCTTACTCAGCCCCAGCATTTT CASSESGLTQPQHF TRBJ1-5 NA few TRBV6-1
TGCAGCGTTGGTGGTAGCGGGAGGCAAGAGACCCAGTACTTC CSVGGSGRQETQYF TRBJ2-5 TRBD2 NA TRBV29-1
TGTGCCAGTAGTCTGTTGGCGGCAGGGTCCCACGAGCAGTACTTC CASSLLAAGSHEQYF TRBJ2-7 NA once TRBV19
TGTGCCAGCAGTTTGGCGGGGGCGGGCGGGGGCAATCAGCCCCAGCATTTT CASSLAGAGGGNQPQHF TRBJ1-5 NA NA TRBV28
TGTGCCAGCAGCGGTCCTAGCGAGACAGATACGCAGTATTTT CASSGPSETDTQYF TRBJ2-3 NA NA TRBV9
TGTGCCAGCAGTGAATTCTCACTAGTCTATTTT CASSEFSLVYF TRBJ2-3 NA few TRBV25-1
TGTGCCAGTAGTGCTAGCGGGACCTCCAGCTCCTACAATGAGCAGTTCTTC CASSASGTSSSYNEQFF TRBJ2-1 TRBD2 NA TRBV19
TGTGCCAGCAGCTCCCTAGGGGCGGGAGGGTACGATACGCAGTATTTT CASSSLGAGGYDTQYF TRBJ2-3 TRBD2 NA TRBV5-6
TGTGCCAGCAGCTTAGAGGCCCTAGCGGCGGGGGAGCTGTTTTTT CASSLEALAAGELFF TRBJ2-2 TRBD2 NA TRBV7-6
TGTGCCAGCAGCTCAGGACAGGGCCTCGTCGTCCTGACTTTC CASSSGQGLVVLTF TRBJ2-6 TRBD1 few TRBV7-9
TGTGCCAGCAGCTTAGCAGCTAGCGGGATCCTTAGCACAGATACGCAGTATTTT CASSLAASGILSTDTQYF TRBJ2-3 TRBD2 NA TRBV11-2
TGCGCCAGCAGCCCAAACAGGGACGCCTACGAGCAGTACTTC CASSPNRDAYEQYF TRBJ2-7 NA hyperexpanded TRBV4-1
TGTGCCAGCAGTTTAGCAGGGGCCCACTACGAGCAGTACTTC CASSLAGAHYEQYF TRBJ2-7 NA NA TRBV27
TGCGCCAGCAGCTTGGCTAGCGGGAGCGGGGAGCAGTACTTC CASSLASGSGEQYF TRBJ2-7 TRBD2 NA TRBV5-1